These 29 T cell receptor beta chains originate from one sample sequenced in a study of blood T cell repertoires in COVID-19. Assay: immunoSEQ multiplex PCR; the TCRdb copy retains only in-frame clones and omits some. The sample has about 140,000 clones, 85% to 90% seen once. Sequencing was performed on peripheral blood. The receptors here all came from a woman in her fifties or sixties with acute or convalescent COVID-19.

The chain links TRBV25-1 to TRBJ2-5; 7 bases line up with TRBD1. The J segment lost 5 bases and the V segment lost 4 bases, leaving 7 bases of the junction unmatched. The CDR3 has 14 amino acids. The V gene's germline CDR1 is MGHDK and CDR2 SYGVNS. DNA of the CDR3: TGTGCCAGCAGTGTATTAAGGGGGCATGAGACCCAGTACTTC. Translating gives CASSVLRGHETQYF.

The chain is built from TRBV28 and TRBJ2-5, with TRBD1 matching over 9 bases. The CDR3 loop spans 15 amino acids. Trimming at V came to 5 bases and at J to 0 bases, leaving 4 bases not matched to a gene. Germline V gene sequence: CDR1 MDHEN, CDR2 SYDVKM. The CDR3 reads CASSTTGGYQETQYF. The CDR3 bases are TGTGCCAGCAGTACGACAGGGGGGTACCAAGAGACCCAGTACTTC.

This clone was counted a single time. This chain links TRBV6-5 with TRBJ2-4; D may be TRBD2 (6 bases). Germline CDR1 reads MNHEY; CDR2 reads SVGAGI. CDR3 length equals 14 residues. V lost 5 bases to trimming and J lost 6 bases, with 14 bases between them. The CDR3 DNA is TGTGCCAGCAGTCCTGAGGGGCGGGGAAACATTCAGTACTTC. Translation gives CASSPEGRGNIQYF.

The chain joins TRBV20-1 to TRBJ2-1, with 11 bases identical to TRBD2. This CDR3 region has 14 residues. Germline loops: CDR1 DFQATT, CDR2 SNEGSKA (reference sequence). V trimming: 3 bases; J trimming: 7 bases; junction bases outside the gene matches: 5. In DNA form, the CDR3 reads TGCAGTGCTAGTGAACTAGCGGGGGTTAATGAGCAGTTCTTC. Protein product: CSASELAGVNEQFF.

The V gene is TRBV28, the J gene TRBJ1-6; D is possibly TRBD1 (5 bases). Trimming left V 2 bases short and J 2 bases short, with 10 bases between. The CDR3 totals 16 residues. Germline assignment: CDR1 MDHEN and CDR2 SYDVKM. The CDR3 bases are TGTGCCAGCAGTTTAGTAGCAGGGACCTATAATTCACCCCTCCACTTT. Translated, it gives CASSLVAGTYNSPLHF.

The chain recombines TRBV28 with TRBJ1-1, with D uncertain. Trimming removed 6 bases at V and 8 bases at J, with 10 bases between. The CDR3 is 11 amino acids. Germline V gives CDR1 MDHEN, CDR2 SYDVKM. CDR3 in amino acids: CASSPSREAFF. Here the CDR3 DNA reads TGTGCCAGCAGCCCGAGCCGGGAAGCTTTCTTT.

V and J are TRBV6-5 and TRBJ1-6; no clear D gene. CDR3 length: 15 amino acids. Germline assignment: CDR1 MNHEY and CDR2 SVGAGI. V lost 2 bases to trimming and J lost 8 bases, with 13 bases between them. This chain's CDR3 is CASSYGGAPHSPLHF. CDR3 DNA sequence: TGTGCCAGCAGTTACGGTGGAGCTCCTCATTCACCCCTCCACTTT.

The rearrangement uses TRBV2 and TRBJ2-7; 8 positions match TRBD1. The CDR3 consists of 13 residues. CDR1 is SNHLY and CDR2 is FYNNEI in the germline V gene. Trimming took 7 bases from V and 6 from J; bases not matched to a gene: 8. CDR3 bases: TGTGCCAGCACGAGACAGGGGACTGGCGAGCAGTACTTC. Its protein is CASTRQGTGEQYF.

This rearrangement joins TRBV6-1 to TRBJ1-1; tentative D call: TRBD1 (6 bases). This CDR3 has 13 amino acids. Germline V lookup: CDR1 MNHNS, CDR2 SASEGT. Trimming took off 1 base at V and 11 bases at J, with 14 bases between the two ends. CDR3 nucleotide sequence: TGTGCCAGCAGTGAAGGGGGGACATTCTCGGCTTTCTTT. Its protein is CASSEGGTFSAFF.

This chain uses TRBV19 with TRBJ2-5; 11 nucleotides agree with TRBD2. The CDR3 has 15 residues. Germline V CDR1 and CDR2: LNHDA, SQIVND (reference sequence). V lost 6 bases to trimming and J lost 7 bases; unmatched junction nucleotides: 10. CDR3 sequence (DNA): TGTGCCAGTAGCCGACTAGCGGGGACGGGGGGGACCCAGTACTTC. Its protein is CASSRLAGTGGTQYF.

In this sample, this clone turned up a few times. The gene calls are TRBV29-1 and TRBJ2-2; tentatively, D is TRBD1 (6 bases). Germline assignment: CDR1 SQVTM and CDR2 ANQGSEA. V was shortened by 2 bases and J by 3 bases, with 7 bases between the two germline ends. The CDR3 runs 13 residues. In DNA, the CDR3 is TGCAGCGTTGAAAGGGGGTACACCGGGGAGCTGTTTTTT. This sequence encodes CSVERGYTGELFF.

The rearrangement uses TRBV6-1 and TRBJ2-7, with TRBD1 matching over 8 bases. The CDR3 is 15 residues long. CDR1 and CDR2 from the germline V gene are MNHNS and SASEGT. J was trimmed by 11 bases and V by 0 bases; bases with no gene match: 12. The CDR3 DNA follows: TGTGCCAGCAGTGAAGCCCAGGCCAGGGGGCGTCTGGAGTACTTC. Residues: CASSEAQARGRLEYF.

V gene TRBV3-1 (or the pseudogene TRBV3-2) combines with J gene TRBJ2-3; a weak D match, TRBD2 (5 bases). This CDR3 comprises 13 residues. CDR1 and CDR2 (germline): LGHDT, YNNKEL (reference sequence). V lost 9 bases, J lost 1 base, and 11 bases lay in between. DNA for the CDR3: TGTGCCAGTTCGGGGAGACGCACAGATACGCAGTATTTT. The encoded protein is CASSGRRTDTQYF.

The chain couples TRBV2 to TRBJ1-4; 9 bases line up with TRBD1. The CDR3 loop spans 14 amino acids. Losses at the gene ends were 4 bases for V and 8 bases for J; bases not matched to a gene: 5. Per the germline V gene, CDR1 is SNHLY and CDR2 is FYNNEI. DNA of the CDR3: TGTGCCAGCAGTGGGACAGGGGTAGGGGAAAAACTGTTTTTT. It specifies CASSGTGVGEKLFF.

The V gene is TRBV30, the J gene TRBJ1-2; tentative D call: TRBD1 (5 bases). CDR1 and CDR2 from the germline V gene are GTSNPN and SVGIG (reference sequence). The length of the CDR3 is 13 residues. Trimming pared 6 bases from V and 4 bases from J, leaving 15 bases between. The CDR3: CACVPQTVYGYTF. The CDR3 DNA reads as TGTGCCTGCGTCCCTCAGACAGTCTATGGCTACACCTTC.

The chain is built from TRBV5-4 and TRBJ2-5; no clear D gene. Germline V gene sequence: CDR1 SGHNT, CDR2 YYREEE (reference sequence). V was pared by 4 bases and J by 2 bases, with 15 bases between. This CDR3 region has 15 residues. The CDR3 loop is CASSPRSGAQETQYF. The CDR3 bases are TGTGCCAGCAGCCCAAGAAGTGGAGCACAAGAGACCCAGTACTTC.

The V call is TRBV6-5, the J call TRBJ2-3, with a tentative D call TRBD1 (5 bases). V was clipped by 8 bases and J by 6 bases, with 15 bases between them. CDR1 is MNHEY and CDR2 is SVGAGI in the germline V gene. This CDR3 has 13 amino acids. The CDR3: CASSRGLRDTQYF. The CDR3 DNA follows: TGTGCCAGCTCAAGGGGTCTGCGGGATACGCAGTATTTT.

J is TRBJ1-2 and V is TRBV29-1; possible D gene TRBD1, 6 bases. The CDR3 has 12 residues. Germline V gene lookup returns CDR1 SQVTM and CDR2 ANQGSEA. V lost 4 bases, J lost 7 bases, and 13 bases lay in between. CDR3 in DNA: TGCAGCGTTGGGGACACAGGCTTTGGCTACACCTTC. Translating it yields CSVGDTGFGYTF.

The table lists this clone with a count of one. The rearrangement joins TRBV4-2 to TRBJ2-2, with 7 positions matching TRBD2. Germline V CDR1 and CDR2: LGHNA, YNFKEQ. The CDR3 is 16 residues long. Trimming cost V 1 base and J 1 base; bases outside gene matches: 3. CDR3 DNA: TGTGCCAGCAGCCAAGCGGCGGGGGTGAACACCGGGGAGCTGTTTTTT. Its protein product is CASSQAAGVNTGELFF.

The chain carries TRBV3-1 (or the pseudogene TRBV3-2) and TRBJ2-1; 7 nucleotides align to TRBD1. V lost 2 bases, J lost 8 bases, and 3 bases stayed unmatched. Germline CDR1 is LGHDT and CDR2 is YNNKEL (reference sequence). The CDR3 has 13 amino acids. In nucleotides, the CDR3 is TGTGCCAGCAGCCAAAGAGGGGGCGATGAGCAGTTCTTC. As protein: CASSQRGGDEQFF.

This clone was seen ten or more times. V usage is TRBV15 and J usage is TRBJ2-6, with 8 positions matching TRBD2. With V trimmed by 0 bases and J by 0 bases, 7 bases remained unmatched. The germline gives CDR1 LNHNV, CDR2 YYDKDF (reference sequence). The CDR3 runs to 19 residues. CDR3 region: CATSRDPLAALSGANVLTF. In DNA form, the CDR3 reads TGTGCCACCAGCAGAGATCCACTAGCGGCTCTCTCTGGGGCCAACGTCCTGACTTTC.

The sample holds one count of this clone. The J gene is TRBJ1-1, the V gene TRBV6-2 or TRBV6-3; 8 bases are a match to TRBD1. There are 13 residues in the CDR3. J was trimmed by 10 bases and V by 5 bases; bases with no gene match: 9. CDR1 is MNHEY and CDR2 is SVGEGT in the germline V gene. The CDR3 DNA is TGTGCCAGCAGTCCCCTACGGACAGGGAGAGCTTTCTTT. It yields the protein CASSPLRTGRAFF.

The chain uses TRBV5-4 and TRBJ1-2; TRBD1 matches at 10 bases. The germline gives CDR1 SGHNT, CDR2 YYREEE (reference sequence). There are 14 residues in the CDR3. V lost 4 bases, J lost 4 bases, and 4 bases stayed unmatched. Here the CDR3 reads CASSPRDRGYGYTF. CDR3 nucleotides: TGTGCCAGCAGCCCCAGGGACAGGGGCTATGGCTACACCTTC.

CDR3 in amino acids: CASSQGFLQGNGLSPEAFF. The CDR3, as DNA: TGTGCCAGCAGCCAAGGCTTCTTACAGGGGAACGGCCTAAGTCCTGAAGCTTTCTTT. J is TRBJ1-1 and V is TRBV3-1 (or the pseudogene TRBV3-2), with 7 bases lining up with TRBD1. Germline V lookup: CDR1 LGHDT, CDR2 YNNKEL (reference sequence). The ends lost 1 base at V and 6 bases at J; junction bases unmatched: 20. The CDR3 has 19 residues.

The V call is TRBV24-1, the J call TRBJ2-5; 14 bases match TRBD2. The V segment lost 9 bases and the J segment 4 bases; nucleotides outside the gene matches: 18. Germline CDR1 reads KGHDR; CDR2 reads SFDVKD. The CDR3 is made up of 19 amino acids. CDR3 nucleotide sequence: TGTGCCACCGGCGCGACTAGCGGGGGGGCCGAGGTTTTGGGAGAGACCCAGTACTTC. Translating gives CATGATSGGAEVLGETQYF.

The V call is TRBV30, the J call TRBJ2-4; D is ambiguous. The CDR3 is 13 residues long. Germline V gene data show CDR1 as GTSNPN and CDR2 as SVGIG (reference sequence). V lost 3 bases and J lost 6, with 12 bases in between. The CDR3 sequence is CAWRGLQRNIQYF. CDR3 in DNA: TGTGCCTGGAGGGGCTTACAGAGAAACATTCAGTACTTC.

This clone was observed a single time. The V gene is TRBV7-3, the J gene TRBJ2-2; D gene uncertain. CDR1 and CDR2 from the germline V gene are SGHTA and FQGTGA. The V gene lost 4 bases and the J gene lost 3 bases, with 3 bases spanning the gap. This CDR3 has 12 amino acids. The CDR3 region is CASSSYTGELFF. CDR3 nucleotide sequence: TGTGCCAGCAGCTCCTACACCGGGGAGCTGTTTTTT.

CDR3 DNA: TGCGCCAGCAGTGATGTCGGGGGGGGGCGAGATGAGCAGTTCTTC. Translation: CASSDVGGGRDEQFF. The chain links TRBV10-1 to TRBJ2-1; the match to TRBD2 covers 8 bases. After removal of 3 bases from V and 8 bases from J, the junction contained 9 bases not matched to a gene. The CDR3 extends over 15 amino acids. Germline CDR1 WNHNN, CDR2 SYGVQD (reference sequence).

The gene calls are TRBV27 and TRBJ2-7; D perhaps matches TRBD2 (5 bases). CDR3 length equals 13 residues. CDR1 and CDR2 (germline): MNHEY, SMNVEV (reference sequence). Trimming removed 1 base at V and 3 bases at J, with 7 bases between. DNA for the CDR3: TGTGCCAGCAGTTTATGGGCGGGCTACGAGCAGTACTTC. It translates to CASSLWAGYEQYF.